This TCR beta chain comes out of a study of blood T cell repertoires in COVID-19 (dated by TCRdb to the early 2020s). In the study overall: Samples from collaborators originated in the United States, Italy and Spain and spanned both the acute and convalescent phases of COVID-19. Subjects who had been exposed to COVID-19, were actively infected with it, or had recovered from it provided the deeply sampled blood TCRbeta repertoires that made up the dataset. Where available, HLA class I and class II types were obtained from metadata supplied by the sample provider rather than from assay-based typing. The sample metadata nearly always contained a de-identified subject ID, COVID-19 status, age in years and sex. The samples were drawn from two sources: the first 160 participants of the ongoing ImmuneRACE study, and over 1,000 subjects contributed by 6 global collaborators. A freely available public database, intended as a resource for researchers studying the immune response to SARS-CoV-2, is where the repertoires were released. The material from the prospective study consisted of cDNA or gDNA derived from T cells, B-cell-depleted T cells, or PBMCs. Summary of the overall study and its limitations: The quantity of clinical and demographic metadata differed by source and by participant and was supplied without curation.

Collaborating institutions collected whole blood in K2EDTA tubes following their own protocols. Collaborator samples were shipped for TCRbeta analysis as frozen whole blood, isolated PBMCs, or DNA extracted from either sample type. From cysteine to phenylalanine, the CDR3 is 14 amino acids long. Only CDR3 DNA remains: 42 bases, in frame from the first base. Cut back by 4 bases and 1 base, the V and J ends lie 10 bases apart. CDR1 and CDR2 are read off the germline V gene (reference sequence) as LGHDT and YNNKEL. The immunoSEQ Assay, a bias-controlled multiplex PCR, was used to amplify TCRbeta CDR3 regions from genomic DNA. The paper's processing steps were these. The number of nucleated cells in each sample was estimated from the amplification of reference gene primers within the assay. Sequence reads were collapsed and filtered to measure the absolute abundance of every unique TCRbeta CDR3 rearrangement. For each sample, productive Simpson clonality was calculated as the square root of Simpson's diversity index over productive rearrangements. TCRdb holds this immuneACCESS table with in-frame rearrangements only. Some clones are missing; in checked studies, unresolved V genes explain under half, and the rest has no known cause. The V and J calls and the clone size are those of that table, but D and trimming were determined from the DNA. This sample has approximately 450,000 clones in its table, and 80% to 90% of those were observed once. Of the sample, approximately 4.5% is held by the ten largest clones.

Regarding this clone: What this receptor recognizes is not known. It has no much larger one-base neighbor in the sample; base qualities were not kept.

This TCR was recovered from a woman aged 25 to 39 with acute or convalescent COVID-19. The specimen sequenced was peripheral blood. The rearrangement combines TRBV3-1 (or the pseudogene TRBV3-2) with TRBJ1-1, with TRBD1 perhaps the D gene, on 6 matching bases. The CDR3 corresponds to CASSRGQRNTEAFF. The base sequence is TGTGCCAGCAGCCGCGGACAGAGGAACACTGAAGCTTTCTTT.